This T cell receptor (beta chain) was identified during a study of blood T cell repertoires in COVID-19 (dated by TCRdb to the early 2020s). Study-level background: The collaborator samples originated in the United States, Italy and Spain and spanned the acute and convalescent phases of COVID-19. The prospective study material was composed of cDNA or gDNA derived from T cells, B-cell-depleted T cells, or PBMCs. Samples came from the ongoing ImmuneRACE study (first 160 participants) plus 1,254 subjects from 6 global collaborators. A de-identified subject ID, COVID-19 status, age in years and sex were almost always included in the sample metadata. A freely available public database, intended as a resource for researchers studying the immune response to SARS-CoV-2, is where the repertoires were released. Deeply sampled blood TCRbeta repertoires from subjects exposed to, actively infected with, or recovered from COVID-19 were included in the dataset. Where available, HLA class I and class II types were taken from metadata supplied by the sample provider and were not determined by assay-based typing.

The collaborating institutions used their own protocols to collect whole blood in K2EDTA tubes. For TCRbeta analysis, collaborator samples were shipped as frozen whole blood, as isolated PBMCs, or as DNA extracted from either sample type. Counted from cysteine to phenylalanine, this CDR3 has 16 amino acids. The only DNA kept is the CDR3, 48 bases in frame from the first base. V and J are truncated by 0 bases and 0 bases respectively, leaving an intervening sequence of 9 bases. Per the germline V gene, LGHNA is the CDR1 and YNFKEQ is the CDR2. TCRbeta CDR3 regions were amplified from genomic DNA using the immunoSEQ Assay, a bias-controlled multiplex PCR. For the original study's pipeline: Nucleated cell counts per sample were estimated from amplification of reference gene primers within the assay. To quantify the absolute abundance of each unique TCRbeta CDR3 rearrangement, sequence reads were collapsed and filtered. For each sample, productive Simpson clonality was calculated by taking the square root of Simpson's diversity index across productive rearrangements. TCRdb took over this immuneACCESS table, retaining in-frame rearrangements with V and J assigned. Such tables are incomplete; in checked studies, under half of the missing clones stem from an unresolved V gene, and the remainder is unexplained. The V and J calls and the clone size are those of that table, but D and trimming were determined from the DNA. The sample has roughly 200,000 clones on record, around nine tenths of them singletons. The top ten hold about 2.6% of the sample.

What the work shows at the level of the full study, not this receptor alone: The amount of clinical and demographic metadata varied by source and participant and was provided uncurated.

The sample holds one count of this clone. The specificity of this receptor is unknown. There are no base qualities to consult, and no much larger clone falls within one base. The receptor was derived from a man aged 40-49 years with active or convalescent COVID-19. The material sequenced was peripheral blood. Rearrangement joined TRBV4-2 to TRBJ1-3, with an unclear D gene assignment. This receptor has the CDR3 CASSQDKLLSGNTIYF. The bases are TGTGCCAGCAGCCAAGACAAACTCCTCTCTGGAAACACCATATATTTT.